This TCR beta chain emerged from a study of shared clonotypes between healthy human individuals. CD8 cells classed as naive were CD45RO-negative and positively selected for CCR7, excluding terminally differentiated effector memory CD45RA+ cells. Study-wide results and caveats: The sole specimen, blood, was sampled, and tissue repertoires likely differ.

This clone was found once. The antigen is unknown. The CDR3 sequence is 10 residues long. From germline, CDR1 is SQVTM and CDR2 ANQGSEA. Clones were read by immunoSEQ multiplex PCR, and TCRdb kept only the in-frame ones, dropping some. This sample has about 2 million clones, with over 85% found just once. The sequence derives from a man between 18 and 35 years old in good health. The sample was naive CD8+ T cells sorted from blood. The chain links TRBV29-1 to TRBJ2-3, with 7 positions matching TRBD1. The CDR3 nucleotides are TGCAGTCAGGGGGCAGATACGCAGTATTTT. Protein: CSQGADTQYF.